This TCR beta chain originates from a study of neurological immune-mediated disorders. TCRdb analysed the 5' RACE reads with MiXCR anew, one entry per CDR3 protein. The sample yields under 30,000 distinct CDR3 sequences, over 5% seen once. Germline V lookup: CDR1 SGHNT, CDR2 YYREEE (reference sequence). This CDR3 contains 13 residues. V dropped 4 bases and J dropped 4 bases, with 11 bases sitting between them. This clonotype was detected many times. The sequence derives from a woman in her forties in good health. Material: PBMCs. The chain couples TRBV5-4 to TRBJ1-2, with D possibly being TRBD1 (6 bases). Written as DNA, the CDR3 is TGTGCCAGCAGCCCGGGGGGGCCCTATGGCTACACCTTC. Its translation: CASSPGGPYGYTF.